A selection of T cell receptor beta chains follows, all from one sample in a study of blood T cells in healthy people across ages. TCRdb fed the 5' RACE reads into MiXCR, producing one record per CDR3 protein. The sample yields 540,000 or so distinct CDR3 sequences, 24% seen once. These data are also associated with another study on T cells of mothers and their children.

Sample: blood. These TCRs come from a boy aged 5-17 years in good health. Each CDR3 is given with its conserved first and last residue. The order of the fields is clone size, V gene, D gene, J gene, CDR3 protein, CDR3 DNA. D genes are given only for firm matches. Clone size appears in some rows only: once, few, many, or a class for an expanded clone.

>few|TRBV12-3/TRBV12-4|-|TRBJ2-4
CASSLGVGAGAKNIQYF
TGTGCCAGCAGTTTAGGGGTAGGGGCAGGGGCCAAAAACATTCAGTACTTC
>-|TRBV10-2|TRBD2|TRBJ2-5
CASRGMTSGGGETQYF
TGCGCCAGCAGAGGAATGACTAGCGGGGGGGGAGAGACCCAGTACTTC
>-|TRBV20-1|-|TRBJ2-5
CSARSGLQETQYF
TGCAGTGCTAGATCGGGCCTGCAAGAGACCCAGTACTTC
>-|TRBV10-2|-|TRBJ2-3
CASSERAGLTVQDTQYF
TGCGCCAGCAGTGAGAGGGCAGGATTGACGGTTCAGGATACGCAGTATTTT
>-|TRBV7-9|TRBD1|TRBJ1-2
CASSAGTGAPYGYTF
TGTGCCAGCAGTGCTGGGACAGGGGCTCCCTATGGCTACACCTTC
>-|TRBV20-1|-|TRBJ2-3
CSAWLRGRETDTQYF
TGCAGTGCTTGGCTAAGGGGGAGAGAGACAGATACGCAGTATTTT
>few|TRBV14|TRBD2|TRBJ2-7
CATGRASYEQYF
TGTGCCACCGGGAGGGCCTCCTACGAGCAGTACTTC
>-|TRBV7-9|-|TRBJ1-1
CASTLLRGTEAFF
TGTGCCAGCACCCTCCTCAGGGGTACTGAAGCTTTCTTT
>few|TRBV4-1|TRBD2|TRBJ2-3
CASSQVGGRSTDTQYF
TGCGCCAGCAGCCAAGTAGGCGGGAGGAGCACAGATACGCAGTATTTT
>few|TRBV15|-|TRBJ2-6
CATSRSQQVTGANVLTF
TGTGCCACCAGCAGAAGTCAACAGGTTACAGGGGCCAACGTCCTGACTTTC
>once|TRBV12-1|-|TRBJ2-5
CASSSTLLEETQYF
TGTGCCAGCAGTTCCACTTTATTGGAGGAGACCCAGTACTTC
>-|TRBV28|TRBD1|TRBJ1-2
CASRDRGHNYGYTF
TGTGCCAGCAGGGACAGGGGTCATAACTATGGCTACACCTTC
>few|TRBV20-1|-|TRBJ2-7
CSASWGQGGFEQYF
TGCAGTGCCTCGTGGGGCCAGGGTGGATTCGAGCAGTACTTC
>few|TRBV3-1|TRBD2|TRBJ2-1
CASRSSGAYNEQFF
TGTGCCAGCAGGTCTAGCGGAGCCTACAATGAGCAGTTCTTC
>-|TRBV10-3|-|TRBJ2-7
CAISGTRGYEQYF
TGTGCCATCAGTGGCACGAGGGGTTACGAGCAGTACTTC
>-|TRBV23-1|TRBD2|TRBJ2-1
CASSHEREDNEQFF
TGCGCCAGCAGTCACGAGCGGGAGGACAATGAGCAGTTCTTC
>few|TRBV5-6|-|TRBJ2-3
CASSLAGEGRDTQYF
TGTGCCAGCAGCTTGGCGGGAGAGGGTAGAGATACGCAGTATTTT
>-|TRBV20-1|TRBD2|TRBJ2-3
CSAASGREGTDTQYF
TGCAGTGCGGCTAGCGGGAGGGAGGGGACAGATACGCAGTATTTT
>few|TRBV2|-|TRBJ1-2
CASSESPGPNYGYTF
TGTGCCAGCAGTGAATCCCCAGGACCTAACTATGGCTACACCTTC
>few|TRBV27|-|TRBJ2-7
CASSLEQGDYEQYF
TGTGCCAGCAGTTTAGAACAGGGTGACTACGAGCAGTACTTC
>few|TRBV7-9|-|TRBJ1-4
CASSPHTATNEKLFF
TGTGCCAGCAGCCCACACACAGCAACTAATGAAAAACTGTTTTTT
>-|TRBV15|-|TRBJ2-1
CATSRDGLVSYNEQFF
TGTGCCACCAGCAGAGATGGGCTTGTTTCCTACAATGAGCAGTTCTTC
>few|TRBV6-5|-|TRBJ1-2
CASSYSARPNYGYTF
TGTGCCAGCAGTTACTCGGCCAGACCTAACTATGGCTACACCTTC
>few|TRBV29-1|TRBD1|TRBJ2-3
CSGVGQGTDTQYF
TGCAGCGGGGTTGGACAGGGCACAGATACGCAGTATTTT
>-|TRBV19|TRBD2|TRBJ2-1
CASSMGGRTNEQFF
TGTGCCAGTAGTATGGGCGGGAGGACAAATGAGCAGTTCTTC
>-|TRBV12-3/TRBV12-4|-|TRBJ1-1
CASTNGGLNTEAFF
TGTGCCAGCACCAATGGAGGGTTGAACACTGAAGCTTTCTTT
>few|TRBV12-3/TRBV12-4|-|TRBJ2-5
CASRDLQETQYF
TGTGCCAGCAGGGACCTCCAAGAGACCCAGTACTTC
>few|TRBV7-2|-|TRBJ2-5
CASSLAQTRQETQYF
TGTGCCAGCAGCTTAGCGCAAACTCGTCAAGAGACCCAGTACTTC
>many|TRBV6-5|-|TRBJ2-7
CASRLGYEQYF
TGTGCCAGCAGATTAGGCTACGAGCAGTACTTC
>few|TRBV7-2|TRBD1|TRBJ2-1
CASSLVGDRSPYNEQFF
TGTGCCAGCAGCTTAGTCGGGGACAGGTCTCCCTACAATGAGCAGTTCTTC
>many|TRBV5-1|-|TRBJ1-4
CASSSGQLNEKLFF
TGCGCCAGCAGCTCCGGACAGCTTAATGAAAAACTGTTTTTT
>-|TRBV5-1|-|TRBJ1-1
CASKLGAYTEAFF
TGCGCCAGCAAATTGGGAGCGTACACTGAAGCTTTCTTT
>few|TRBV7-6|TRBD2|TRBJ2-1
CASSLTAAGGTTYNEQFF
TGTGCCAGCAGCTTAACGGCGGCGGGAGGAACAACCTACAATGAGCAGTTCTTC
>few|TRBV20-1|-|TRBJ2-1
CSARPRAEQFF
TGCAGTGCTAGGCCCCGGGCTGAGCAGTTCTTC
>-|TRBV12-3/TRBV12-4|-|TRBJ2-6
CASSLQMPPSGANVLTF
TGTGCCAGCAGTTTACAGATGCCGCCCTCTGGGGCCAACGTCCTGACTTTC
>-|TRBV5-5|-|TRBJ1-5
CASSLEGDGNQPQHF
TGTGCCAGCAGCTTGGAAGGGGACGGCAATCAGCCCCAGCATTTT
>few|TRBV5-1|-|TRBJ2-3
CASSLAFGVSHTDTQYF
TGCGCCAGCAGCTTGGCATTCGGGGTATCGCACACAGATACGCAGTATTTT